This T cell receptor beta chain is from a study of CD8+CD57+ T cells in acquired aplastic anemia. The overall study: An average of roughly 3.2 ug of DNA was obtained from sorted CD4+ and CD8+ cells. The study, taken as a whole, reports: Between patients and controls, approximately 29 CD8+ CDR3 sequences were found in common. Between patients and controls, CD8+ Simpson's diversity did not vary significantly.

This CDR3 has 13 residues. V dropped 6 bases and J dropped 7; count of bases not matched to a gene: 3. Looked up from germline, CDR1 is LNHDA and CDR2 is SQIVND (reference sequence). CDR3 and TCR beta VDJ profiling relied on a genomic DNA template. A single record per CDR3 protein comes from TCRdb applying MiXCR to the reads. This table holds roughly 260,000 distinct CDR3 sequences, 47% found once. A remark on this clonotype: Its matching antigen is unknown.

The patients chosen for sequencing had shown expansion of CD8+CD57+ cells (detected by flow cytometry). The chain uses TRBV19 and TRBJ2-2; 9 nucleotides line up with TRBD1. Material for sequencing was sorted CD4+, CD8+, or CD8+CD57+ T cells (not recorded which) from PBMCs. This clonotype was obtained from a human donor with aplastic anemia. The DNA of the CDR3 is TGTGCCAGTAGGGGGACAGGGCGCGGGGAGCTGTTTTTT. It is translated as CASRGTGRGELFF.